The 26 T cell receptor beta chains below were found in one sample sequenced in a study of blood T cell repertoires in COVID-19. Using immunoSEQ multiplex PCR, the repertoire was profiled, and TCRdb retains in-frame clones only, with some absent. The repertoire holds 140,000 to 150,000 clones, approximately 89% seen once, with around 1.6% in the top ten. The sequenced material came from peripheral blood. These receptors originate from a human donor in a cohort sampled during active COVID-19.

The V call is TRBV7-2, the J call TRBJ2-5; TRBD2 matches 9 bases. This CDR3 has 16 amino acids. Germline V gives CDR1 SGHTA, CDR2 FQGNSA. V was pared by 4 bases and J by 5 bases, with 11 bases of the junction left unmatched. For the CDR3, the DNA is TGTGCCAGCAGCTCCCCGGACAGCGGGGGGCCGGAGACCCAGTACTTC. It is translated as CASSSPDSGGPETQYF.

This chain uses TRBV6-2 or TRBV6-3 with TRBJ1-1, with D perhaps matching TRBD1 (5 bases). This CDR3 contains 13 residues. Germline values: CDR1 MNHEY, CDR2 SVGEGT. The V and J ends lost 8 bases and 5 bases respectively, with 15 bases between them. CDR3 DNA: TGTGCCAGCGGCCGGGGCAGGGTTACTGAAGCTTTCTTT. Amino acid sequence: CASGRGRVTEAFF.

The chain combines TRBV5-6 with TRBJ2-7; perhaps TRBD1 as D (5 bases). Germline V gene sequence: CDR1 SGHDT, CDR2 YYEEEE. The CDR3 has 14 amino acids. V was shortened by 0 bases and J by 4 bases, with 11 bases between the two germline ends. The CDR3 protein is CASSLGRAGYEQYF. CDR3 sequence (DNA): TGTGCCAGCAGCTTGGGAAGGGCAGGGTACGAGCAGTACTTC.

The rearrangement links TRBV5-1 to TRBJ1-3, with D unresolved. CDR1 is SGHRS, CDR2 YFSETQ, per germline. V lost 0 bases and J 3 bases, leaving 19 bases between the germline ends. The CDR3 extends over 18 amino acids. The CDR3 DNA sequence: TGCGCCAGCAGCTTGGGGTCGGTGGTAGCAGGAGGTGGAAACACCATATATTTT. Encoded protein: CASSLGSVVAGGGNTIYF.

The V and J genes are TRBV4-2 and TRBJ2-7; possible D gene TRBD1, 5 bases. Deletions cut 0 bases from V and 0 bases from J, with 9 bases between. Germline CDR1 is LGHNA and CDR2 is YNFKEQ. The CDR3 runs to 15 residues. The chain's CDR3 is CASSQDRGVSYEQYF. In DNA form, the CDR3 reads TGTGCCAGCAGCCAAGATAGGGGCGTCTCCTACGAGCAGTACTTC.

The chain recombines TRBV5-1 with TRBJ1-1, with 8 positions matching TRBD1. V gave up 0 bases and J gave up 6 bases; unmatched junction bases: 7. The CDR3 contains 15 residues. CDR1 is SGHRS, CDR2 YFSETQ, per germline. This chain's CDR3 is CASSLEQGAIAEAFF. In nucleotides, the CDR3 is TGCGCCAGCAGCTTGGAGCAGGGGGCGATCGCTGAAGCTTTCTTT.

V usage is TRBV5-1 and J usage is TRBJ1-1; TRBD1 might be the D (5 bases). Trimming shortened V by 4 bases and J by 4 bases, and 14 bases separated the two germline ends. This CDR3 has 14 residues. CDR1 and CDR2 from the germline V gene are SGHRS and YFSETQ. The CDR3, as DNA: TGCGCCAGCAGCCTAGACAGTTGGGGCACTGAAGCTTTCTTT. It specifies CASSLDSWGTEAFF.

This clone occurred a few times. The chain combines TRBV13 with TRBJ1-2; TRBD1 matches at 7 bases. Per germline, CDR1 PRHDT and CDR2 FYEKMQ (reference sequence). CDR3 length: 13 amino acids. With 5 bases clipped from V and 3 bases from J, the junction kept 3 bases outside the gene matches. CDR3 nucleotide sequence: TGTGCCAGCAGCAGTGACAGGGACTATGGCTACACCTTC. Translated, it gives CASSSDRDYGYTF.

V and J are TRBV25-1 and TRBJ2-7, with a tentative D call TRBD1 (6 bases). Trimming left V 6 bases short and J 3 bases short, with 18 bases between. CDR1 and CDR2 (germline): MGHDK, SYGVNS. This CDR3 spans 15 amino acids. The CDR3 region is CASSILGQKNYEQYF. CDR3 sequence (DNA): TGTGCCAGCAGCATTTTAGGACAGAAGAACTACGAGCAGTACTTC.

The chain couples TRBV19 to TRBJ2-3, with D possibly being TRBD2 (7 bases). CDR1 is LNHDA and CDR2 is SQIVND in the germline V gene (reference sequence). V lost 8 bases and J 2 bases, leaving 8 bases between the germline ends. The CDR3 is 12 residues long. This chain's CDR3 is CASRGATDTQYF. The CDR3 region has the DNA TGTGCCAGTCGGGGGGCCACAGATACGCAGTATTTT.

The chain joins TRBV14 to TRBJ2-5, with D possibly matching TRBD2 (5 bases). CDR1 and CDR2 (germline): SGHDN, FVKESK. The CDR3 runs to 14 residues. V was shortened by 4 bases and J by 2 bases, with 11 bases between the two germline ends. The chain's CDR3 is CASSRWEFQETQYF. CDR3 sequence (DNA): TGTGCCAGCAGCCGTTGGGAGTTTCAAGAGACCCAGTACTTC. The full variable domain, its missing parts supplied by reference TRBV14 and TRBJ2-5, is EAGVTQFPSHSVIEKGQTVTLRCDPISGHDNLYWYRRVMGKEIKFLLHFVKESKQDESGMPNNRFLAERTGGTYSTLKVQPAELEDSGVYFCASSRWEFQETQYFGPGTRLLVL.

V is TRBV19 and J is TRBJ1-5; D might be TRBD1 (5 bases). The CDR3 has 17 residues. Germline lookup yields CDR1 LNHDA and CDR2 SQIVND (reference sequence). The V end lost 1 base, the J end lost 0 bases, and 13 bases lay between the germline ends. CDR3 amino acids: CASSIGRAGYSNQPQHF. The CDR3 DNA is TGTGCCAGTAGTATAGGCAGGGCTGGTTATAGCAATCAGCCCCAGCATTTT.

V and J are TRBV2 and TRBJ1-5, with D tentatively TRBD1 (5 bases). The CDR3 is made up of 14 amino acids. The ends were cut back, 3 bases at V and 3 bases at J, with 9 bases in the middle. Per germline, CDR1 SNHLY and CDR2 FYNNEI. This CDR3 is CASSEGDYNQPQHF. The DNA of the CDR3 is TGTGCCAGCAGTGAGGGGGACTACAATCAGCCCCAGCATTTT.

The genes are TRBV19 and TRBJ1-6, with a weak D call TRBD1 (5 bases). The CDR3 is 15 residues long. Germline V gives CDR1 LNHDA, CDR2 SQIVND (reference sequence). V lost 4 bases to trimming and J lost 5 bases, with 12 bases between them. The CDR3 DNA is TGTGCCAGTAGTAACGGGGGTGGAGATAATTCACCCCTCCACTTT. It codes for CASSNGGGDNSPLHF.

This sequence joins TRBV2 and TRBJ2-1, with 12 bases aligning to TRBD2. Germline assignment: CDR1 SNHLY and CDR2 FYNNEI. J gave up 7 bases and V 7 bases, and 8 bases lay outside the gene matches. The CDR3 covers 15 residues. In nucleotides, the CDR3 is TGTGCCAGCACTCTCGCTAGCGGGGGGGCAAATGAGCAGTTCTTC. Amino acids: CASTLASGGANEQFF.

This clone occurred a few times. The CDR3 loop reads CASSSEDSSNSPLHF. CDR3 sequence (DNA): TGTGCCAGCAGTTCCGAGGACAGCTCAAATTCACCCCTCCACTTT. This chain connects TRBV27 to TRBJ1-6; the D gene is possibly TRBD1 (6 bases). From germline, CDR1 is MNHEY and CDR2 SMNVEV (reference sequence). V lost 4 bases and J lost 7, with 14 bases in between. The CDR3 spans 15 residues.

This CDR3 is CSASDNRGQAYNEQFF. CDR3 nucleotides: TGCAGTGCTAGTGATAACAGGGGGCAGGCCTACAATGAGCAGTTCTTC. The chain combines TRBV20-1 with TRBJ2-1; 9 bases map to TRBD1. CDR3 length equals 16 residues. Per the germline V gene, CDR1 is DFQATT and CDR2 is SNEGSKA (reference sequence). Trimming took 3 bases from V and 2 from J; bases not matched to a gene: 8.

The gene calls are TRBV6-2 or TRBV6-3 and TRBJ1-2; a weak D match, TRBD1 (5 bases). The ends were cut back, 6 bases at V and 4 bases at J, with 12 bases in the middle. CDR1 and CDR2 (germline): MNHEY, SVGEGT. The CDR3 is made up of 13 amino acids. CDR3 region: CASSLDSIYGYTF. As DNA, the CDR3 is TGTGCCAGCAGCCTTGACAGTATCTATGGCTACACCTTC.

The CDR3 spells CASSQGTGGSYNSPLHF. The CDR3 nucleotides are TGCGCCAGCAGCCAAGGGACAGGGGGCTCCTATAATTCACCCCTCCACTTT. The rearrangement links TRBV4-3 to TRBJ1-6; TRBD1 agrees at 10 bases. Germline loops: CDR1 LGHNA, CDR2 YSLEER. Trimming cost V 1 base and J 0 bases; bases outside gene matches: 0. The CDR3 is made up of 17 amino acids.

The chain employs TRBV5-1 and TRBJ2-3, with a tentative D call TRBD2 (5 bases). The CDR3 covers 14 residues. Germline loops: CDR1 SGHRS, CDR2 YFSETQ. V dropped 2 bases and J dropped 2 bases, with 9 bases sitting between them. The CDR3 region has the DNA TGCGCCAGCAGCTTCAGACTACCCACAGATACGCAGTATTTT. Translation: CASSFRLPTDTQYF.

This clone has only one observation. V and J are TRBV4-2 and TRBJ2-3; D possibly corresponds to TRBD2 (5 bases). CDR3 length: 18 residues. Germline CDR1 is LGHNA and CDR2 is YNFKEQ. V was cut by 0 bases and J by 4 bases, with 20 bases left in between. This chain's CDR3 is CASSQERLKGSGPDTQYF. CDR3 DNA: TGTGCCAGCAGCCAAGAACGACTAAAAGGGAGTGGCCCAGATACGCAGTATTTT.

V is TRBV28 and J is TRBJ1-1; 7 bases fit TRBD1. This CDR3 region has 16 residues. Looked up from germline, CDR1 is MDHEN and CDR2 is SYDVKM. V lost 1 base and J lost 3; bases outside the gene matches: 8. The CDR3 DNA is TGTGCCAGCAGTTTATTAGGGGGCCAACGCCACACTGAAGCTTTCTTT. Residues: CASSLLGGQRHTEAFF.

This sequence joins TRBV6-5 and TRBJ2-1; TRBD2 aligns across 8 bases. The CDR3 is 14 amino acids. Trimming cost V 2 bases and J 8 bases; bases outside gene matches: 5. Germline V gives CDR1 MNHEY, CDR2 SVGAGI. The CDR3 coding sequence is TGTGCCAGCAGTTACCCCGGGGGGGCGTATGAGCAGTTCTTC. Translating gives CASSYPGGAYEQFF.

V gene TRBV9 combines with J gene TRBJ1-1; 8 nucleotides agree with TRBD1. CDR1 and CDR2 from the germline V gene are SGDLS and YYNGEE. The CDR3 has 15 amino acids. Trimming took 6 bases from V and 7 from J; bases not matched to a gene: 14. The CDR3 sequence: CASTISSGGVNEAFF. The DNA for the CDR3 is TGTGCCAGCACGATCTCATCAGGGGGCGTAAATGAAGCTTTCTTT.

The chain employs TRBV15 and TRBJ2-7; tentative D call: TRBD2 (6 bases). Germline values: CDR1 LNHNV, CDR2 YYDKDF (reference sequence). With 0 bases removed from V and 3 bases from J, the gap between germline ends came to 15 bases. CDR3 length: 16 amino acids. CDR3 in DNA: TGTGCCACCAGCAGAGATGTGGGGACTGTAGGCTACGAGCAGTACTTC. It yields the protein CATSRDVGTVGYEQYF. The variable domain in full, completed from reference TRBV15 and TRBJ2-7, reads DAMVIQNPRYQVTQFGKPVTLSCSQTLNHNVMYWYQQKSSQAPKLLFHYYDKDFNNEADTPDNFQSRRPNTSFCFLDIRSPGLGDTAMYLCATSRDVGTVGYEQYFGPGTRLTVT.

The chain is built from TRBV7-2 and TRBJ1-1; unclear D gene. V lost 4 bases to trimming and J lost 2 bases, with 11 bases between them. CDR1 and CDR2 (germline): SGHTA, FQGNSA. The CDR3 has 14 residues. CDR3 sequence (DNA): TGTGCCAGCAGCTCGTGGACGGGAAACACTGAAGCTTTCTTT. Translating gives CASSSWTGNTEAFF.